Included here is one T cell receptor (beta chain) sequence, with context. This record comes from a study of CD8+ T cells in alopecia areata. Overall study context: Treated patients were dosed with oral tofacitinib, taking 5 to 10 mg twice daily.

Treatment here: oral pan-JAK inhibitor, 5-10 mg twice daily. CDR1 SGHAT and CDR2 FQNNGV come from the germline V gene. The V end was cut by 1 base, the J end by 5 bases, with 11 bases between. The length of the CDR3 is 14 residues. Reverse transcribed after extraction, RNA yielded cDNA as the sequencing template. The data were produced by immunoSEQ multiplex PCR, yet TCRdb's version contains in-frame clones alone and is incomplete. The sample has about 88,000 clones, around 44% seen once. This TCR came from a human donor with alopecia areata. The input for sequencing was CD8+ T cells sorted from blood, taken at week 24, from a patient treated with tofacitinib. The chain combines TRBV11-2 with TRBJ2-5; D perhaps matches TRBD2 (6 bases). CDR3 nucleotide sequence: TGTGCCAGCAGCTTAGCGGGAGTTTGGGAGACCCAGTACTTC. Amino acid sequence: CASSLAGVWETQYF.